Listed below are T cell receptor beta chains from one sample, sequenced in a study of blood T cell repertoires in COVID-19. The assay was immunoSEQ multiplex PCR, and TCRdb's table has in-frame clones only and misses some. The repertoire holds around 130,000 clones, with 87% as singletons. Sequenced input: peripheral blood. The receptors originated from a woman aged 45 to 65 with acute or convalescent COVID-19. Each CDR3 is given with its conserved first and last residue. D genes are given only for firm matches. Clone sizes are given selectively: once, few, many, or a class where the clone is expanded.

TGTGCCAGTAGTATGGCCAGCGATCAGCCCCAGCATTTT	CASSMASDQPQHF	TRBJ1-5	NA	NA	TRBV19
TGTGCCACCAGCAGAGAAACAGGGGGGAGATCACCCCTCCACTTT	CATSRETGGRSPLHF	TRBJ1-6	TRBD1	NA	TRBV15
TGTGCCTGGAGTGTAGGGTTTATGGCGGGGGAATCAGATACGCAGTATTTT	CAWSVGFMAGESDTQYF	TRBJ2-3	TRBD2	NA	TRBV30
TGTGCCAGCAGTTACGCTCGGACAGGTAGCTCCTACGAGCAGTACTTC	CASSYARTGSSYEQYF	TRBJ2-7	TRBD1	NA	TRBV6-2/TRBV6-3
TGTGCCAGCAGCTCCTCTGGCGGGAGGGCAGGCGAGACCCAGTACTTC	CASSSSGGRAGETQYF	TRBJ2-5	TRBD2	NA	TRBV7-6
TGTGCCAGCAGCTGGACTAGCGGGGGGAACAATGAGCAGTTCTTC	CASSWTSGGNNEQFF	TRBJ2-1	TRBD2	few	TRBV7-3
TGTGCCAGTAGTATAGCGACAGGGTCCGAGCAGTACTTC	CASSIATGSEQYF	TRBJ2-7	TRBD1	NA	TRBV19
TGTGCCAGCAGCGGGCGGACAGGGCCCCCGTATGGCTACACCTTC	CASSGRTGPPYGYTF	TRBJ1-2	TRBD1	few	TRBV9
TGTGCCAGCAGCCTTTCTAGCTTGAACACCGGGGAGCTGTTTTTT	CASSLSSLNTGELFF	TRBJ2-2	NA	NA	TRBV3-1/TRBV3-2
TGTGCCAGCAGCCAACAACCAGGGGGCTGGCCCCAGCATTTT	CASSQQPGGWPQHF	TRBJ1-5	TRBD1	NA	TRBV7-8
TGTGCCAGCAGTTTGACAGGACCCACAGATACGCAGTATTTT	CASSLTGPTDTQYF	TRBJ2-3	NA	many	TRBV6-5
TGTGCCAGCAGCTTTAGGGGTACAGCCAAAAACATTCAGTACTTC	CASSFRGTAKNIQYF	TRBJ2-4	NA	NA	TRBV5-6
TGTGCCAGCAGCTTAGACGGGATTAGCTCCTACGAGCAGTACTTC	CASSLDGISSYEQYF	TRBJ2-7	NA	NA	TRBV11-3
TGTGCCAGCAGCCCGACAGGGCAGTTCTATGGCTACACCTTC	CASSPTGQFYGYTF	TRBJ1-2	TRBD1	NA	TRBV27
TGTGCCAGCAGCTTAGCGTCGGGACAGGAGGATGGCTACACCTTC	CASSLASGQEDGYTF	TRBJ1-2	TRBD1	NA	TRBV7-9
TGTGCCAGCAGTTCACATAGGGGGCCCGCCAACGTCCTGACTTTC	CASSSHRGPANVLTF	TRBJ2-6	TRBD1	once	TRBV27
TGTGCCAGCAGCCCGAGACGACAGGGGGCTGACACTGAAGCTTTCTTT	CASSPRRQGADTEAFF	TRBJ1-1	TRBD1	NA	TRBV3-1/TRBV3-2
TGCGCCAGCAGCGTGGGGCTAGCGGGAGGGCCGGATGAGCAGTTCTTC	CASSVGLAGGPDEQFF	TRBJ2-1	TRBD2	NA	TRBV5-1
TGTGCCAGTAGTCGCCCGGGGGCGGGGGGGTACCATACGCAGTATTTT	CASSRPGAGGYHTQYF	TRBJ2-3	TRBD2	NA	TRBV19
TGTGCCAGCAGCTTGGATGCCCGGGAAAATTCACCCCTCCACTTT	CASSLDARENSPLHF	TRBJ1-6	NA	NA	TRBV5-5
TGTGCCACCAGTGATTGGGGACAGGGGCTTGATACGCAGTATTTT	CATSDWGQGLDTQYF	TRBJ2-3	TRBD1	NA	TRBV24-1
TGCGCCAGCAGCCAAGGAAATCTCGGCGGGGGCTTCCAAGAGACCCAGTACTTC	CASSQGNLGGGFQETQYF	TRBJ2-5	NA	NA	TRBV4-3
TGTGCCTGGAGTGACAGGGTATACGAGCAGTACTTC	CAWSDRVYEQYF	TRBJ2-7	NA	NA	TRBV30
TGTGCCAGCAGCTCCAAGGGGGCATATGAGCAGTTCTTC	CASSSKGAYEQFF	TRBJ2-1	TRBD1	NA	TRBV11-3
TGCAGTGCTAGTGCAGGGAAGGATGAAAAACTGTTTTTT	CSASAGKDEKLFF	TRBJ1-4	NA	NA	TRBV20-1
TGTGCCAGCAGAGGGGCCCCCACTGAAGCTTTCTTT	CASRGAPTEAFF	TRBJ1-1	NA	NA	TRBV27
TGCGCCAGCAGCTTTGGACAGGACCCTACGTTCTATGGCTACACCTTC	CASSFGQDPTFYGYTF	TRBJ1-2	TRBD1	NA	TRBV5-1
TGTGCCAGCAGAACCAATAGCTACTACGAGCAGTACTTC	CASRTNSYYEQYF	TRBJ2-7	NA	NA	TRBV6-6
TGTGCCAGCAGCTTAGACCCACTAGGGGGCAACGAGCAGTTCTTC	CASSLDPLGGNEQFF	TRBJ2-1	TRBD1	NA	TRBV7-2
TGTGCCAGCAGCTCTCAGGGGTTAATCACTGAAGCTTTCTTT	CASSSQGLITEAFF	TRBJ1-1	NA	NA	TRBV7-9
TGTGCCAGCAGCGAATCGACAGGGCCTGGTCGGGCCCTCCACTTT	CASSESTGPGRALHF	TRBJ1-6	TRBD1	NA	TRBV28
TGTGCCAGCCTGTCAGTCACGAGGGCTTTCTTT	CASLSVTRAFF	TRBJ1-1	NA	NA	TRBV27
TGTGCCAGCAGCTATCCGGGACTAGAGAGGAATGAGCAGTTCTTC	CASSYPGLERNEQFF	TRBJ2-1	TRBD2	NA	TRBV7-2
TGTGCCAGCAGTTTTGGCAGGGGCAACTATGGCTACACCTTC	CASSFGRGNYGYTF	TRBJ1-2	NA	NA	TRBV27
TGTGCCAGCAGTTACTCGGCAGGGTCGGATGAAAAACTGTTTTTT	CASSYSAGSDEKLFF	TRBJ1-4	NA	NA	TRBV6-5
TGTGCCAGCAGCTCCTCGTCTGGAAACACCATATATTTT	CASSSSSGNTIYF	TRBJ1-3	NA	NA	TRBV11-3
TGTGCCAGCAGTTTATGGCAGGAGGAGGGCATTCAGTACTTC	CASSLWQEEGIQYF	TRBJ2-4	NA	NA	TRBV27
TGTGCCATCAGTGAGTTTCAGGGTTACAATGAGCAGTTCTTC	CAISEFQGYNEQFF	TRBJ2-1	NA	NA	TRBV10-3
TGTGCCAGCAGCCAGGCCAAAACAGGGCTCCATGGCTACACCTTC	CASSQAKTGLHGYTF	TRBJ1-2	NA	NA	TRBV3-1/TRBV3-2
TGTGCCAGCAGCACTCACAGTGACACTGAAGCTTTCTTT	CASSTHSDTEAFF	TRBJ1-1	NA	NA	TRBV9
TGCGCCAGCTGTGTTGGGGGGGCGGGAGTGGGTGAGCAGTTCTTC	CASCVGGAGVGEQFF	TRBJ2-1	NA	NA	TRBV10-2
TGTGCCAGCAGCTTAGAAGCCGCATTGACTAGCGGGGCCTTTTTTTTT	CASSLEAALTSGAFFF	TRBJ2-3	TRBD2	NA	TRBV7-2